This T cell receptor beta chain was profiled in a study of T cells in Graves' hyperthyroidism and ophthalmopathy. Uncontrolled infection, other autoimmune disease, pregnancy and lactation each barred patients from inclusion. The PBMCs were taken from approximately 9.7 ml of fresh peripheral blood. Trimming took off 6 bases at V and 9 bases at J, with 18 bases between the two ends. CDR3 length: 13 residues. Study outcomes and limitations: A model built on 13 V-J features separated ophthalmopathy from stable hyperthyroidism. Progression to ophthalmopathy was predicted a median of 6.5 months early.

TCR beta CDR3 regions were amplified from RNA transcripts. When the TCR CDR3 underwent first-round RT-PCR, the HTBI primer set was used. TCRdb re-analysed the multiplex PCR reads in MiXCR, keeping a single row per CDR3 protein. The sample has around 97,000 distinct CDR3 sequences, 47% seen once. This clonotype was found a few times. Its antigen is not identified. A much larger clone lies a single base off, so this may be a read error. The sequenced sample was blood. The receptor was isolated from a man aged 40-55 years with Graves' hyperthyroidism. The chain combines TRBV12-3 or TRBV12-4 with TRBJ2-7, with D maybe TRBD2 (7 bases). CDR3 in amino acids: CASRRTGRGGQYF. The CDR3 region has the DNA TGTGCCAGCAGAAGAACAGGGAGGGGGGGGCAGTACTTC.